A selection of T cell receptor beta chains follows, all from one sample in a study of a mutant IDH1 vaccine in newly diagnosed glioma. TCRdb keeps only in-frame clones here, not all; method: immunoSEQ multiplex PCR. The sample lists about 46,000 clones; around 92% were seen once. The antigens of these receptors remain unknown. The sequenced sample was PBMCs, obtained from a glioma patient whose treatment included an IDH1 peptide vaccine. Source of these receptors: a man in his fifties or sixties with glioma. Each CDR3 is given with its conserved first and last residue. The D gene is left open where the match is weak.

CDR3nt,CDR3aa,j_gene,v_gene,d_gene
TGCGCCAGCAGCTTGGCTGGACAGAACTATGGCTACACCTTC,CASSLAGQNYGYTF,TRBJ1-2,TRBV5-1,.
TGTGCCAGCAGCGCCGGGACAGGCTCCTACGAGCAGTACTTC,CASSAGTGSYEQYF,TRBJ2-7,TRBV6-5,TRBD1
TGTGCCAGCAGCTGGGACAGGGCCTCTGAAGCTTTCTTT,CASSWDRASEAFF,TRBJ1-1,TRBV5-5,TRBD1
TGTGCCACCACAACGGGGACTGAAGCTTTCTTT,CATTTGTEAFF,TRBJ1-1,TRBV28,.
TGTGCCTGGAGTGTAGGGGGGAACACTGAAGCTTTCTTT,CAWSVGGNTEAFF,TRBJ1-1,TRBV30,.
TGTGCCAGCAGTGAAGGGGGACAGAGCTCTGGAAACACCATATATTTT,CASSEGGQSSGNTIYF,TRBJ1-3,TRBV2,TRBD1
TGTGCCAGCAGCCAAGAGGTACTAGCGGTCTACAATGAGCAGTTCTTC,CASSQEVLAVYNEQFF,TRBJ2-1,TRBV7-2,TRBD2
TGCGCCAGCAGCTCAGAAGGTTATGGCTACACCTTC,CASSSEGYGYTF,TRBJ1-2,TRBV5-1,.
TGTGCCAGCAGCGTAGCCGGGAGCGGGGAGACCCAGTACTTC,CASSVAGSGETQYF,TRBJ2-5,TRBV9,.
TGTGCCATCAGTGTTGGAAAAGGGGTCGGCAATCAGCCCCAGCATTTT,CAISVGKGVGNQPQHF,TRBJ1-5,TRBV10-3,.